The 11 T cell receptor beta chains below come from one sample, sequenced in a study of neoadjuvant anti-PD-1 for oral cavity cancer. Time point: after neoadjuvant nivolumab, at surgical resection. Sequencing was performed with immunoSEQ multiplex PCR; in TCRdb, only in-frame clones are kept and a portion is missing. The data contain about 12,000 clones, around 71% of them singletons. Material: PBMCs, obtained after nivolumab (anti-PD-1) treatment. These receptors all stem from a person aged 35-80 years with oral cavity squamous cell carcinoma.

The chain carries TRBV6-5 and TRBJ2-7, with D possibly being TRBD1 (6 bases). Germline CDR1 is MNHEY and CDR2 is SVGAGI. This CDR3 is built from 16 residues. Between the trimmed V and J ends, which lost 2 bases and 1 base, there was a span of 15 bases. In nucleotides, the CDR3 is TGTGCCAGCAGTTACGGGGGCGGGCAGATTTCCTACGAGCAGTACTTC. It is translated as CASSYGGGQISYEQYF.

The gene calls are TRBV4-1 and TRBJ1-1; unclear D gene. Germline V lookup: CDR1 MGHRA, CDR2 YSYEKL. The CDR3 is made up of 17 amino acids. The V and J ends lost 3 bases and 2 bases respectively, with 19 bases between them. This CDR3 is CASSHHYSQKRNTEAFF. The CDR3 region has the DNA TGCGCCAGCAGCCATCACTATAGCCAGAAGAGAAACACTGAAGCTTTCTTT.

The chain employs TRBV5-5 and TRBJ2-3, with D uncertain. V lost 1 base and J lost 4, with 13 bases in between. The CDR3 spans 15 residues. The germline V gene has CDR1 SGHKS and CDR2 YYEKEE (reference sequence). The CDR3 here is CASSLTDLTADTQYF. Here the CDR3 DNA reads TGTGCCAGCAGCTTGACGGACCTGACGGCAGATACGCAGTATTTT.

This clone was detected once. This chain links TRBV5-1 with TRBJ2-5, with D perhaps TRBD2 (6 bases). V dropped 3 bases and J dropped 5 bases, with 14 bases sitting between them. The germline CDR1 and CDR2 sequences are SGHRS and YFSETQ. This CDR3 contains 14 residues. The CDR3 sequence is CASSSGLEGETQYF. For the CDR3, the DNA is TGCGCCAGCAGCTCGGGACTCGAGGGGGAGACCCAGTACTTC.

The genes are TRBV27 and TRBJ2-5, with D hard to call. Germline assignment: CDR1 MNHEY and CDR2 SMNVEV (reference sequence). Trimming removed 3 bases at V and 1 base at J, with 6 bases between. The CDR3 runs 13 residues. The CDR3 DNA reads as TGTGCCAGCAGTTTTAGGGCCCAAGAGACCCAGTACTTC. This encodes CASSFRAQETQYF.

The chain links TRBV15 to TRBJ1-3, with a tentative D call TRBD1 (5 bases). Deletions cut 0 bases from V and 2 bases from J, with 8 bases between. CDR1 LNHNV and CDR2 YYDKDF come from the germline V gene (reference sequence). The CDR3 spans 15 residues. CDR3 protein: CATSRDRGPGNTIYF. CDR3 bases: TGTGCCACCAGCAGAGATAGGGGCCCTGGAAACACCATATATTTT.

The chain's CDR3 is CASSLYGKNTEAFF. The CDR3 DNA reads as TGTGCCAGCAGTCTCTACGGAAAAAACACTGAAGCTTTCTTT. The V call is TRBV2, the J call TRBJ1-1; D ambiguous. This CDR3 is 14 amino acids long. Germline values: CDR1 SNHLY, CDR2 FYNNEI. Trimming shortened V by 5 bases and J by 2 bases, and 12 bases separated the two germline ends.

The chain combines TRBV11-1 with TRBJ2-1; D remains ambiguous. This CDR3 is built from 15 residues. In germline, CDR1 is SGHAT, CDR2 FQDESV (reference sequence). V was shortened by 4 bases and J by 0 bases, with 10 bases between the two germline ends. The CDR3: CASSSSWVSYNEQFF. CDR3 nucleotides: TGTGCCAGCAGCTCCTCCTGGGTCTCCTACAATGAGCAGTTCTTC.

The rearrangement links TRBV6-5 to TRBJ2-2; perhaps TRBD1 as D (6 bases). This CDR3 has 15 amino acids. In germline, CDR1 is MNHEY, CDR2 SVGAGI. Trimming pared 5 bases from V and 1 base from J, leaving 11 bases between. The CDR3 sequence is CASSKPGQNTGELFF. In nucleotides, the CDR3 is TGTGCCAGCAGTAAACCGGGACAGAACACCGGGGAGCTGTTTTTT.

Only one count was recorded for this clone. The CDR3 nucleotides are TGTGCCAGCAGTGAACGCGGCGGGGGCAGGACAGATACGCAGTATTTT. The encoded protein is CASSERGGGRTDTQYF. The rearrangement joins TRBV25-1 to TRBJ2-3; the D gene is possibly TRBD2 (7 bases). Trimming stripped 2 bases from V and 3 bases from J, with 15 bases between. The CDR3 is made up of 16 amino acids. Germline CDR1 and CDR2: MGHDK and SYGVNS.

This clone was recorded a few times. The chain combines TRBV7-3 with TRBJ2-2, with D possibly matching TRBD2 (5 bases). This CDR3 is 15 amino acids long. The V gene's germline CDR1 is SGHTA and CDR2 FQGTGA. Deletions cut 5 bases from V and 0 bases from J, with 10 bases between. The CDR3 nucleotides are TGTGCCAGCAGCCCGACTACCGCGAACACCGGGGAGCTGTTTTTT. Residues: CASSPTTANTGELFF.